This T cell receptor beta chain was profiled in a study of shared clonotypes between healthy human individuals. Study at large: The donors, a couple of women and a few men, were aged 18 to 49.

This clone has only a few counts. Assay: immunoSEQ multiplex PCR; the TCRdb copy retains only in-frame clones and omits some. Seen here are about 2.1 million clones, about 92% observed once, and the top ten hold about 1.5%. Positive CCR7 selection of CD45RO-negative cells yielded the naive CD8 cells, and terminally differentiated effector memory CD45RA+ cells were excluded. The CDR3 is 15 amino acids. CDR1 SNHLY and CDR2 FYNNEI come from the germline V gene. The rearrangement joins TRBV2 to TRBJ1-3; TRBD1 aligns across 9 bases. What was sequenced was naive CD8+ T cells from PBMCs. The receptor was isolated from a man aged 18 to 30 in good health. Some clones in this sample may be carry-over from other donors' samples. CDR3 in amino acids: CAINGDRDSGNTIYF. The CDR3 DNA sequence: TGTGCAATCAACGGGGACAGGGACTCTGGAAACACCATATATTTT.